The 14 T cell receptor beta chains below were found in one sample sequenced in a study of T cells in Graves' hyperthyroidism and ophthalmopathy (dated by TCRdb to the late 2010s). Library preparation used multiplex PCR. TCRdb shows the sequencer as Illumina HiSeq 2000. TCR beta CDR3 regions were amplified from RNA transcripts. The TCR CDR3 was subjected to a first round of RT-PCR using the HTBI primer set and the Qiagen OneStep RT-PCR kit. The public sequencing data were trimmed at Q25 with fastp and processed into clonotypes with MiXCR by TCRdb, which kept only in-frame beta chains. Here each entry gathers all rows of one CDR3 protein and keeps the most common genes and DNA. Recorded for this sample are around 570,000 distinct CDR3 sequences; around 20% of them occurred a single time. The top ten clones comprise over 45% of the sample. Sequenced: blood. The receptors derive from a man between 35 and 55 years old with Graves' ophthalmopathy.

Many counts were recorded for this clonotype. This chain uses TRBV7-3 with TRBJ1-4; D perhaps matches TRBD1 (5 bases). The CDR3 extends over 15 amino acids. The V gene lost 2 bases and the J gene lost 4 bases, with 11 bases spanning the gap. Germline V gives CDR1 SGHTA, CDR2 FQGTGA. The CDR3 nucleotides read TGTGCCAGCAGCTTATCAGACAGTGTTAATGAAAAACTGTTTTTT. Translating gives CASSLSDSVNEKLFF.

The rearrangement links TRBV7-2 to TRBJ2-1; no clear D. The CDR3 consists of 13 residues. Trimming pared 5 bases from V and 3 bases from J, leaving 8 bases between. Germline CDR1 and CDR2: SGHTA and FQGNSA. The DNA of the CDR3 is TGTGCCAGCAGCCAGCGACTCTACAATGAGCAGTTCTTC. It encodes CASSQRLYNEQFF.

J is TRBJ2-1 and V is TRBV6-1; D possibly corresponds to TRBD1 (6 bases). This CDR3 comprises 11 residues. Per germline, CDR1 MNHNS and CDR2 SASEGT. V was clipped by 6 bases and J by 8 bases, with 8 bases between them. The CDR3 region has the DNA TGTGCCAGCAGGAGGGGGTATGAGCAGTTCTTC. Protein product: CASRRGYEQFF.

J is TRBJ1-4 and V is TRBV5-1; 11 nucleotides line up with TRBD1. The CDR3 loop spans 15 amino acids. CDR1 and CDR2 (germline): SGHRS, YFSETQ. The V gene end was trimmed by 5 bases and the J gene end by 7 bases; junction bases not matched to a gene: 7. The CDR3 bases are TGCGCCAGCAGACCTCCGGGACAGGGGGGTGAAAAACTGTTTTTT. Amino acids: CASRPPGQGGEKLFF.

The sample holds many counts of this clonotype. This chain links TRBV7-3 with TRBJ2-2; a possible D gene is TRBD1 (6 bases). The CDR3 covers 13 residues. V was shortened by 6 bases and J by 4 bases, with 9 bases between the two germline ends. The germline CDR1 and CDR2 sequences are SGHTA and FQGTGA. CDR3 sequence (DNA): TGTGCCAGCAGTACAGGGTCCACCGGGGAGCTGTTTTTT. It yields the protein CASSTGSTGELFF.

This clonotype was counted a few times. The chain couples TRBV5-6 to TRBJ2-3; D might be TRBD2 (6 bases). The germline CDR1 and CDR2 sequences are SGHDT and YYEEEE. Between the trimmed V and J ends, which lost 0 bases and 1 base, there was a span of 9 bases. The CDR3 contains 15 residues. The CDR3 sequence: CASSLAGLRTDTQYF. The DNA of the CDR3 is TGTGCCAGCAGCTTGGCGGGACTTCGCACAGATACGCAGTATTTT.

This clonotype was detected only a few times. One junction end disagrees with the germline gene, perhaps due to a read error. CDR3 in amino acids: CASRKDRGSLNEQFF. CDR3 sequence (DNA): TGCGCCAGCAGGAAGGACAGGGGCTCACTCAATGAGCAGTTCTTC. V usage is TRBV3-1 and J usage is TRBJ2-1, with 9 bases identical to TRBD1. Per germline, CDR1 LGHDT and CDR2 YNNKEL (reference sequence). The CDR3 runs 15 residues.

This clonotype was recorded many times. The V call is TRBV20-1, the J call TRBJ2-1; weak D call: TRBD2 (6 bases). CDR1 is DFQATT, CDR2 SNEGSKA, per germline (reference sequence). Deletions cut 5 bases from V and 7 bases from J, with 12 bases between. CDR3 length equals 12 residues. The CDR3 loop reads CSAPKTSNEQFF. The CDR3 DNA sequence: TGCAGTGCTCCCAAGACTAGTAATGAGCAGTTCTTC.

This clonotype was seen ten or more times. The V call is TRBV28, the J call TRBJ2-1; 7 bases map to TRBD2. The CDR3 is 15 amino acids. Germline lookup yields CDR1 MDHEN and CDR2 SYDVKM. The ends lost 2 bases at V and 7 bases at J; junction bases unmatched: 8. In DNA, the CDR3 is TGTGCCAGCAGTTTAAGGGAGGGGAGAGGTAATGAGCAGTTCTTC. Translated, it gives CASSLREGRGNEQFF.

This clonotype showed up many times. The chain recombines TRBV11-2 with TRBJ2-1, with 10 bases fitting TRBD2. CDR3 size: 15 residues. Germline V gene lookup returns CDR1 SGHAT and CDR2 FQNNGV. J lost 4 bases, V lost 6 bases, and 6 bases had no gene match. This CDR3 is CASSQVGLAYNEQFF. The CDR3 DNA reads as TGTGCCAGCAGTCAAGTGGGACTAGCGTACAATGAGCAGTTCTTC.

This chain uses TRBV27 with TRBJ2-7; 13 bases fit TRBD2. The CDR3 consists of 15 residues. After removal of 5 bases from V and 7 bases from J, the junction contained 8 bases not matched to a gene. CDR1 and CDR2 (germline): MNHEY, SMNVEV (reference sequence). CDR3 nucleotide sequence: TGTGCCAGCAGTAGGGGACTAGCGGGACTTTGGGAGCAGTACTTC. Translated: CASSRGLAGLWEQYF.

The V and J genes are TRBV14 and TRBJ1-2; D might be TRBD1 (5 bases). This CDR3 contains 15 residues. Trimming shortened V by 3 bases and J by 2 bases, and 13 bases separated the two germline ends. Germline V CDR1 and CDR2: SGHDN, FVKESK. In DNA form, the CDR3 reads TGTGCCAGCAGCCACCCCGGGGGAGGCAACTATGGCTACACCTTC. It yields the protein CASSHPGGGNYGYTF.

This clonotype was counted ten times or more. The CDR3 region is CASSPRLAGGYEQYF. The CDR3 region has the DNA TGTGCCAGCAGTCCCAGACTAGCGGGAGGGTACGAGCAGTACTTC. The chain joins TRBV28 to TRBJ2-7, with 14 bases fitting TRBD2. The germline gives CDR1 MDHEN, CDR2 SYDVKM. The V gene end was trimmed by 5 bases and the J gene end by 4 bases; junction bases not matched to a gene: 4. The CDR3 runs to 15 residues.

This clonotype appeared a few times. Here the CDR3 DNA reads TGTGCCAGCAGTGGAGGAGGGACAGGGCACAATGAGCAGTTCTTC. It encodes CASSGGGTGHNEQFF. This chain uses TRBV6-1 with TRBJ2-1; TRBD1 aligns across 9 bases. This CDR3 spans 15 amino acids. Looked up from germline, CDR1 is MNHNS and CDR2 is SASEGT. The trim removed 4 bases at V and 5 bases at J, leaving 6 bases unmatched.